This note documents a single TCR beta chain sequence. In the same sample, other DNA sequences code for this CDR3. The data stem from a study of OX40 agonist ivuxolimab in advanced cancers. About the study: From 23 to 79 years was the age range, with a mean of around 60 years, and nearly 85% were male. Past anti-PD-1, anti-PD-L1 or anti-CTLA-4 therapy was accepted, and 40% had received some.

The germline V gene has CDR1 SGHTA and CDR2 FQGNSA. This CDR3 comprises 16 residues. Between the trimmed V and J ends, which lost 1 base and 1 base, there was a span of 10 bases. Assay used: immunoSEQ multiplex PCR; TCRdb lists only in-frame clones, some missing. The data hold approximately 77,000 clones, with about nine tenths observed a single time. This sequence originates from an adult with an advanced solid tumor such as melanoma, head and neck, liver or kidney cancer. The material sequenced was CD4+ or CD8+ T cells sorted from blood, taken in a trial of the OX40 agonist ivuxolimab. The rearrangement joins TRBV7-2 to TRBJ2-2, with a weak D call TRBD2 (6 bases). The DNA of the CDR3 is TGTGCCAGCAGCTTAGTGGGCGGGATGAACACCGGGGAGCTGTTTTTT. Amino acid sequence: CASSLVGGMNTGELFF.